Sequencing of this TCR beta chain was carried out in a study of technical replicates of blood from several donors. The table came from immunoSEQ multiplex PCR; TCRdb's copy has only in-frame clones and leaves some out. The sample carries 53,000 or so clones, over 85% recorded once. The source of this sequence is a human donor in good health. Some clones in this sample may be carry-over from other donors' samples. What was sequenced was PBMCs.

The CDR3 sequence is CASSPLWGEDSSGSTDTQYF. DNA for the CDR3: TGCGCCAGCAGCCCATTGTGGGGCGAGGATTCTAGCGGGAGCACAGATACGCAGTATTTT. V usage is TRBV4-1 and J usage is TRBJ2-3; 8 bases fit TRBD2. Germline CDR1 reads MGHRA; CDR2 reads YSYEKL. J lost 0 bases, V lost 4 bases, and 18 bases had no gene match. The CDR3 is 20 residues long.